A single sample gave rise to the 32 T cell receptor beta chains below, sequenced in a study of control samples from healthy donors and cancer patients. Sequencing was performed with immunoSEQ multiplex PCR; in TCRdb, only in-frame clones are kept and a portion is missing. The table records over 200,000 clones, approximately 80% of them present only once. The sample comprised PBMCs. Every receptor here comes from a woman aged 60-75 years with lung cancer.

This chain uses TRBV29-1 with TRBJ2-7; TRBD2 is a possible D gene (6 bases). Germline V CDR1 and CDR2: SQVTM, ANQGSEA. The V gene lost 7 bases and the J gene lost 2 bases, with 12 bases spanning the gap. The CDR3 length is 12 residues. The CDR3 loop reads CSGRVGAYEQYF. The DNA for the CDR3 is TGCAGCGGGAGGGTAGGGGCCTACGAGCAGTACTTC.

This clone was observed once. The rearrangement joins TRBV6-4 to TRBJ1-1, with TRBD1 identical over 8 bases. The V gene end was trimmed by 7 bases and the J gene end by 4 bases; junction bases not matched to a gene: 8. The CDR3 is 14 amino acids. Germline lookup yields CDR1 MRHNA and CDR2 SNTAGT. This CDR3 reads CASIFGQGGTEAFF. The CDR3 region has the DNA TGTGCCAGCATTTTCGGACAGGGTGGCACTGAAGCTTTCTTT.

The gene calls are TRBV5-1 and TRBJ1-3, with D uncertain. V was cut by 0 bases and J by 1 base, with 11 bases left in between. The CDR3 is 16 amino acids. Germline CDR1 and CDR2: SGHRS and YFSETQ. DNA of the CDR3: TGCGCCAGCAGCTTGGAGACTTCGGGATCTGGAAACACCATATATTTT. Translating it yields CASSLETSGSGNTIYF. Full variable domain (rest looked up from reference TRBV5-1 and TRBJ1-3): KAGVTQTPRYLIKTRGQQVTLSCSPISGHRSVSWYQQTPGQGLQFLFEYFSETQRNKGNFPGRFSGRQFSNSRSEMNVSTLELGDSALYLCASSLETSGSGNTIYFGEGSWLTVV.

The chain combines TRBV3-1 (or the pseudogene TRBV3-2) with TRBJ1-1, with 7 bases identical to TRBD1. The CDR3 is made up of 16 amino acids. Unmatched junction bases numbered 16, after V lost 7 bases and J lost 5 bases. CDR1 is LGHDT and CDR2 is YNNKEL in the germline V gene (reference sequence). DNA for the CDR3: TGTGCCAGCAACCCGGAGGGCCAGACAGGGAGTACTGAAGCTTTCTTT. It yields the protein CASNPEGQTGSTEAFF.

The chain is built from TRBV25-1 and TRBJ2-1, with TRBD1 matching over 9 bases. The trim removed 5 bases at V and 7 bases at J, leaving 12 bases unmatched. The CDR3 is made up of 16 amino acids. The germline gives CDR1 MGHDK, CDR2 SYGVNS. CDR3 DNA: TGTGCCAGCAGTCAATTTACAGGGGGCGCGAGGAATGAGCAGTTCTTC. Amino acid sequence: CASSQFTGGARNEQFF.

The chain links TRBV6-6 to TRBJ2-7; D remains unclear. The germline V and J ends were trimmed by 4 bases and 6 bases, with 10 bases remaining between them. The CDR3 covers 12 residues. The V gene's germline CDR1 is MNHNY and CDR2 SVGAGI (reference sequence). Written as DNA, the CDR3 is TGTGCCAGCAGTTCTTCCCCCTCCGAGCAGTACTTC. It yields the protein CASSSSPSEQYF.

The chain carries TRBV5-5 and TRBJ1-1; the D gene is possibly TRBD1 (5 bases). This CDR3 comprises 14 residues. CDR1 is SGHKS, CDR2 YYEKEE, per germline (reference sequence). The ends were cut back, 1 base at V and 1 base at J, with 8 bases in the middle. CDR3 amino acids: CASSLRGENTEAFF. The CDR3 DNA is TGTGCCAGCAGCTTGCGGGGGGAGAACACTGAAGCTTTCTTT.

The chain combines TRBV7-2 with TRBJ2-7; 9 bases fit TRBD2. The CDR3 covers 15 residues. Germline trimming cut 7 bases from V and 3 bases from J; bases unmatched to any gene: 10. Per the germline V gene, CDR1 is SGHTA and CDR2 is FQGNSA. The CDR3 is CASTFVGLANYEQYF. Here the CDR3 DNA reads TGTGCCAGCACCTTCGTGGGACTAGCAAACTACGAGCAGTACTTC.

The gene calls are TRBV19 and TRBJ1-1; D is unresolved. The CDR3 is 16 amino acids. V lost 9 bases and J lost 2, with 22 bases in between. Germline CDR1 is LNHDA and CDR2 is SQIVND (reference sequence). The DNA of the CDR3 is TGTGCCAGCCTAAGGGCGGCGTCAATTTCTAACACTGAAGCTTTCTTT. Protein sequence: CASLRAASISNTEAFF.

V gene TRBV9 combines with J gene TRBJ2-7; 8 bases fit TRBD1. The junction had 11 bases not matched to a gene; V was cut back by 3 bases and J by 6 bases. The length of the CDR3 is 15 residues. Germline V CDR1 and CDR2: SGDLS, YYNGEE. DNA of the CDR3: TGTGCCAGCAGCGGAGGACAGGGAGATTTAGGCGAGCAGTACTTC. This encodes CASSGGQGDLGEQYF. The full variable domain, with the rest looked up from reference TRBV9 and TRBJ2-7, is DSGVTQTPKHLITATGQRVTLRCSPRSGDLSVYWYQQSLDQGLQFLIQYYNGEERAKGNILERFSAQQFPDLHSELNLSSLELGDSALYFCASSGGQGDLGEQYFGPGTRLTVT.

This clone was recorded once. The chain links TRBV6-1 to TRBJ1-6; D possibly corresponds to TRBD1 (6 bases). This CDR3 comprises 16 residues. With 2 bases removed from V and 8 bases from J, the gap between germline ends came to 16 bases. Germline values: CDR1 MNHNS, CDR2 SASEGT. The chain's CDR3 is CASSEWDMAGYSPLHF. Here the CDR3 DNA reads TGTGCCAGCAGTGAATGGGACATGGCTGGGTATTCACCCCTCCACTTT.

Written as DNA, the CDR3 is TGCGCCAGCAGTGAGCAGGGGCCGGCCAATAATGAAAAACTGTTTTTT. It translates to CASSEQGPANNEKLFF. V usage is TRBV10-2 and J usage is TRBJ1-4, with D perhaps TRBD1 (6 bases). V lost 2 bases and J 4 bases, leaving 14 bases between the germline ends. Germline CDR1 WSHSY, CDR2 SAAADI. The CDR3 totals 16 residues.

The chain carries TRBV7-2 and TRBJ2-3; 8 bases line up with TRBD2. J lost 0 bases, V lost 1 base, and 6 bases had no gene match. Germline CDR1 and CDR2: SGHTA and FQGNSA. CDR3 size: 17 residues. CDR3 amino acids: CASSLGGRGGSTDTQYF. CDR3 in DNA: TGTGCCAGCAGCTTAGGGGGCCGCGGGGGGAGCACAGATACGCAGTATTTT.

The CDR3 spells CASSQGGETQYF. CDR3 nucleotides: TGCGCCAGCAGCCAAGGAGGGGAGACCCAGTACTTC. The J gene is TRBJ2-5, the V gene TRBV4-1, with a weak D call TRBD2 (5 bases). The germline V gene has CDR1 MGHRA and CDR2 YSYEKL. V was cut by 1 base and J by 5 bases, with 5 bases left in between. This CDR3 has 12 amino acids.

This chain joins TRBV7-6 and TRBJ2-3; 12 bases map to TRBD2. CDR3 length: 15 amino acids. CDR1 and CDR2 from the germline V gene are SGHVS and FNYEAQ. With V trimmed by 5 bases and J by 6 bases, 6 bases remained unmatched. CDR3 DNA: TGTGCCAGCAGCCCGACTAGCGGGGGTGAGGATACGCAGTATTTT. This codes for CASSPTSGGEDTQYF.

In the case of this clone: The same CDR3 arises from other DNA sequences in this sample as well. The V and J genes are TRBV7-9 and TRBJ1-3; the D is unclear. The V and J ends lost 2 bases and 0 bases respectively, with 5 bases between them. There are 14 residues in the CDR3. Germline-derived CDR1 and CDR2 are SEHNR and FQNEAQ (reference sequence). The CDR3 loop reads CASSLSVSGNTIYF. The DNA for the CDR3 is TGTGCCAGCAGCTTAAGTGTCTCTGGAAACACCATATATTTT.

J is TRBJ1-5 and V is TRBV27, with a weak D call TRBD1 (6 bases). The CDR3 sequence is 15 residues long. Trimming left V 5 bases short and J 1 base short, with 12 bases between. Germline CDR1 is MNHEY and CDR2 is SMNVEV (reference sequence). In nucleotides, the CDR3 is TGTGCCAGCAGTCCAACAGGGTTAAGCAATCAGCCCCAGCATTTT. Its translation: CASSPTGLSNQPQHF.

The chain carries TRBV18 and TRBJ2-1, with D hard to call. V lost 0 bases and J 9 bases, leaving 9 bases between the germline ends. CDR3 length equals 13 residues. Germline V gives CDR1 KGHSH, CDR2 LQKENI. CDR3 in DNA: TGTGCCAGCTCACCACCAGGAAGTGCTGAGCAGTTCTTC. Translation: CASSPPGSAEQFF.

J is TRBJ2-3 and V is TRBV10-1; maybe TRBD2 (6 bases). V was trimmed by 3 bases and J by 2 bases, leaving 15 bases between them. Germline CDR1 WNHNN, CDR2 SYGVQD (reference sequence). The CDR3 is 16 amino acids. The CDR3 is CASSEDLGGTTDTQYF. The DNA of the CDR3 is TGCGCCAGCAGTGAAGATCTGGGCGGGACCACAGATACGCAGTATTTT.

This clone was observed a single time. This chain connects TRBV23-1 to TRBJ2-5; D unclear. TRBV23-1 is sorted into the ORF group, with uncertain function. V lost 11 bases, J lost 0 bases, and 16 bases lay in between. This CDR3 has 14 amino acids. The CDR3 protein is CAQSPALYQETQYF. The CDR3 DNA sequence: TGCGCCCAGTCTCCAGCCCTGTACCAAGAGACCCAGTACTTC.

The chain combines TRBV29-1 with TRBJ1-5; weak D call: TRBD1 (5 bases). The CDR3 covers 15 residues. Germline CDR1 reads SQVTM; CDR2 reads ANQGSEA. Trimming removed 4 bases at V and 3 bases at J, with 16 bases between. The CDR3 here is CSVAHALGDNQPQHF. For the CDR3, the DNA is TGCAGCGTTGCTCACGCCCTGGGGGACAATCAGCCCCAGCATTTT.

The genes are TRBV7-3 and TRBJ2-5; D perhaps matches TRBD1 (6 bases). CDR1 SGHTA and CDR2 FQGTGA come from the germline V gene. This CDR3 comprises 14 residues. With 2 bases removed from V and 5 bases from J, the gap between germline ends came to 12 bases. The CDR3 region is CASSLGTRGETQYF. Written as DNA, the CDR3 is TGTGCCAGCAGCTTAGGGACAAGGGGTGAGACCCAGTACTTC. Variable domain in full (rest from reference TRBV7-3 and TRBJ2-5): GAGVSQTPSNKVTEKGKYVELRCDPISGHTALYWYRQSLGQGPEFLIYFQGTGAADDSGLPNDRFFAVRPEGSVSTLKIQRTERGDSAVYLCASSLGTRGETQYFGPGTRLLVL.

This sequence joins TRBV7-6 and TRBJ2-7; 9 bases are shared with TRBD2. This CDR3 contains 15 residues. The V gene's germline CDR1 is SGHVS and CDR2 FNYEAQ. V gave up 1 base and J gave up 7 bases; unmatched junction bases: 8. The CDR3 spells CASSLEAGGPGEQYF. The CDR3, as DNA: TGTGCCAGCAGCTTAGAGGCGGGAGGGCCGGGGGAGCAGTACTTC.

This chain uses TRBV5-1 with TRBJ2-3; tentatively, D is TRBD2 (6 bases). The CDR3 length is 16 residues. The V gene's germline CDR1 is SGHRS and CDR2 YFSETQ. Trimming cost V 0 bases and J 1 base, with 12 bases left between them. CDR3 in amino acids: CASSLGASVGTDTQYF. The DNA for the CDR3 is TGCGCCAGCAGCTTGGGCGCTAGCGTCGGCACAGATACGCAGTATTTT.

The rearrangement links TRBV10-1 to TRBJ2-5; TRBD2 agrees at 12 bases. The germline gives CDR1 WNHNN, CDR2 SYGVQD (reference sequence). Trimming took 0 bases from V and 1 from J; bases not matched to a gene: 0. The CDR3 is 16 residues long. The CDR3 is CASSESTSGGQETQYF. The DNA for the CDR3 is TGCGCCAGCAGTGAGTCGACTAGCGGGGGCCAAGAGACCCAGTACTTC.

The chain is built from TRBV11-2 and TRBJ1-2; 9 nucleotides agree with TRBD1. V was pared by 5 bases and J by 6 bases, with 7 bases of the junction left unmatched. This CDR3 comprises 14 residues. Per the germline V gene, CDR1 is SGHAT and CDR2 is FQNNGV. The CDR3 is CASSPDRGKDGYTF. CDR3 coding DNA: TGTGCCAGCAGCCCGGACAGGGGAAAGGATGGCTACACCTTC.

V usage is TRBV3-1 (or the pseudogene TRBV3-2) and J usage is TRBJ1-1; 10 bases fit TRBD1. Per germline, CDR1 LGHDT and CDR2 YNNKEL (reference sequence). The ends lost 5 bases at V and 10 bases at J; junction bases unmatched: 10. This CDR3 contains 14 residues. The CDR3 reads CASSYRQGAGGAFF. CDR3 bases: TGTGCCAGCAGCTACAGACAGGGGGCCGGGGGAGCTTTCTTT.

The V and J genes are TRBV4-1 and TRBJ1-5; the D is unclear. This CDR3 region has 16 residues. V was cut by 0 bases and J by 1 base, with 10 bases left in between. Germline assignment: CDR1 MGHRA and CDR2 YSYEKL. CDR3 region: CASSQDLGGSNQPQHF. CDR3 DNA sequence: TGCGCCAGCAGCCAAGATTTGGGTGGAAGCAATCAGCCCCAGCATTTT.

This sequence joins TRBV18 and TRBJ1-4; a weak D match, TRBD1 (6 bases). Germline V gene data show CDR1 as KGHSH and CDR2 as LQKENI. CDR3 length: 14 residues. With 6 bases removed from V and 7 bases from J, the gap between germline ends came to 15 bases. The CDR3 spells CASSFSRGGEKLFF. CDR3 in DNA: TGTGCCAGCTCTTTCTCCAGGGGCGGTGAAAAACTGTTTTTT.

The V gene is TRBV6-5, the J gene TRBJ1-1, with D hard to call. Germline V gene data show CDR1 as MNHEY and CDR2 as SVGAGI. V lost 4 bases and J lost 2, with 11 bases in between. The CDR3 is 14 amino acids. This CDR3 is CASSFTTGNTEAFF. CDR3 nucleotide sequence: TGTGCCAGCAGTTTCACGACGGGTAACACTGAAGCTTTCTTT.

The gene calls are TRBV18 and TRBJ1-1; 8 positions match TRBD1. The CDR3 is made up of 15 amino acids. CDR1 and CDR2 (germline): KGHSH, LQKENI. With V trimmed by 4 bases and J by 0 bases, 4 bases remained unmatched. In DNA, the CDR3 is TGTGCCAGCTCACTAAGGACAGGGATGAACACTGAAGCTTTCTTT. Translation gives CASSLRTGMNTEAFF.

This clone was detected only a few times. The chain joins TRBV4-1 to TRBJ2-1, with D perhaps TRBD1 or TRBD2 (6 bases each). The CDR3 loop spans 15 amino acids. Germline V lookup: CDR1 MGHRA, CDR2 YSYEKL. Trimming shortened V by 1 base and J by 8 bases, and 15 bases separated the two germline ends. The DNA for the CDR3 is TGCGCCAGCAGCCAAGGGAGGAGGGACATCGATGAGCAGTTCTTC. This translates into CASSQGRRDIDEQFF.